This T cell receptor beta chain derives from a study of CD8 T cells in ankylosing spondylitis. Broader study findings: It appeared that ankylosing spondylitis blood was characterized by a TCR beta motif of fewer than 10 highly homologous variants. Disease-linked clones proved CD8+ and comparatively uncommon in peripheral blood. Earlier work had already found some motif variants in reactive arthritis synovial fluid and blood.

MiXCR was run by TCRdb on the 5' RACE reads, yielding one entry per CDR3 protein. This repertoire shows approximately 190,000 distinct CDR3 sequences, over 10% found once; its top ten account for approximately 11%. Germline CDR1 and CDR2: MNHNS and SASEGT. The V and J ends lost 2 bases and 5 bases, in that order; junction bases with no gene match: 9. The CDR3 loop spans 17 amino acids. This clonotype appeared many times. Its antigen is unknown. This sequence was found in a female donor with ankylosing spondylitis or in good health (not recorded which). The chain carries TRBV6-1 and TRBJ1-5; 10 nucleotides line up with TRBD1. The sample was blood, either unsorted or a sorted T cell fraction (not recorded which). The CDR3 sequence: CASSEPTIGTGDQPQHF. For the CDR3, the DNA is TGTGCCAGCAGTGAACCTACTATTGGGACAGGGGATCAGCCCCAGCATTTT.